The 15 T cell receptor beta chains reported below all come from one sample, sequenced in a study of breast tumors, draining lymph nodes, adjacent tissues. One entry per CDR3 protein, called by TCRdb with MiXCR from the multiplex PCR reads. The sample comprises 160,000 or so distinct CDR3 sequences, around 33% of which are singletons, and approximately 3.9% rests with the top ten. Axillary draining lymph nodes of breast cancer patients supplied the node samples. The specimen was axillary lymph node tissue. Every receptor here comes from a female donor with breast cancer. Some clones in this sample may be carry-over from other donors' samples.

Remarks on this clonotype: The conserved phenylalanine or tryptophan is not found at the CDR3 terminus, so this likely reflects a read error. V usage is TRBV2 and J usage is TRBJ2-7, with unresolved D. V shed 7 bases and J shed 5 bases, with 12 bases lying between them. CDR1 and CDR2 (germline): SNHLY, FYNNEI. The CDR3 consists of 12 residues. CDR3 amino acids: CASIIRANEQYL. The CDR3 DNA reads TGTGCCAGCATAATCCGGGCCAACGAGCAGTACCTC.

This clonotype was recorded many times. The V and J genes are TRBV19 and TRBJ2-1; 8 nucleotides line up with TRBD1. Germline lookup yields CDR1 LNHDA and CDR2 SQIVND (reference sequence). This CDR3 is built from 14 residues. V dropped 7 bases and J dropped 8; count of bases not matched to a gene: 10. CDR3 nucleotide sequence: TGTGCCAGTAAAAGACAGGGGAGTTACGATGAGCAGTTCTTC. The encoded protein is CASKRQGSYDEQFF.

This clonotype appeared many times. This rearrangement joins TRBV4-1 to TRBJ2-1, with D uncertain. Germline V CDR1 and CDR2: MGHRA, YSYEKL. The length of the CDR3 is 13 residues. The V end was cut by 2 bases, the J end by 6 bases, with 8 bases between. The CDR3 bases are TGCGCCAGCAGCCAATTATTAGTCAATGAGCAGTTCTTC. Translated, it gives CASSQLLVNEQFF.

This clonotype was seen more than once but under ten times. The J gene is TRBJ1-1, the V gene TRBV12-3 or TRBV12-4; D is perhaps TRBD1 (6 bases). This CDR3 is built from 14 residues. Trimming cost V 7 bases and J 3 bases, with 15 bases left between them. In nucleotides, the CDR3 is TGTGCCAGCACCGGGACATCTGGGCACACTGAAGCTTTCTTT. Translation gives CASTGTSGHTEAFF.

This clonotype was detected many times. This chain links TRBV5-6 with TRBJ2-5; perhaps TRBD2 as D (6 bases). The CDR3 spans 13 residues. Germline V CDR1 and CDR2: SGHDT, YYEEEE. The ends were cut back, 0 bases at V and 6 bases at J, with 9 bases in the middle. The CDR3 protein is CASSLAGRKTQYF. CDR3 bases: TGTGCCAGCAGCTTGGCTGGGAGGAAGACCCAGTACTTC.

The rearrangement links TRBV20-1 to TRBJ1-1; D not certain. Germline V gene lookup returns CDR1 DFQATT and CDR2 SNEGSKA (reference sequence). The V gene lost 1 base and the J gene lost 3 bases, with 18 bases spanning the gap. CDR3 length: 16 residues. The CDR3: CSARVAGGQLYTEAFF. Written as DNA, the CDR3 is TGCAGTGCTAGAGTCGCGGGTGGGCAGTTATACACTGAAGCTTTCTTT.

Ten or more counts support this clonotype. This rearrangement joins TRBV2 to TRBJ2-5; D ambiguous. The CDR3 consists of 15 residues. Germline CDR1 reads SNHLY; CDR2 reads FYNNEI. The V gene lost 8 bases and the J gene lost 2 bases, with 18 bases spanning the gap. In DNA, the CDR3 is TGTGCCAGCGGACCTCACTACCAACTTCAAGAGACCCAGTACTTC. This gives the protein CASGPHYQLQETQYF.

The sample holds many counts of this clonotype. V is TRBV24-1 and J is TRBJ1-2, with D perhaps TRBD1 (5 bases). The CDR3 has 15 amino acids. Trimming removed 4 bases at V and 7 bases at J, with 18 bases between. Germline CDR1 and CDR2: KGHDR and SFDVKD. Here the CDR3 reads CATSDTGTSGGGYTF. In DNA, the CDR3 is TGTGCCACCAGTGACACCGGGACCTCAGGCGGTGGCTACACCTTC.

This clonotype was seen ten or more times. The genes are TRBV12-3 or TRBV12-4 and TRBJ2-3; D is undetermined. V lost 8 bases and J 2 bases, leaving 5 bases between the germline ends. The CDR3 runs 11 residues. CDR3 residues: CASGYTDTQYF. The CDR3 DNA is TGTGCCAGCGGATACACAGATACGCAGTATTTT.

CDR3 sequence reads: CASSEGQSNYGYTF. The CDR3 nucleotides are TGTGCCAGCAGCGAGGGACAGAGTAACTATGGCTACACCTTC. The chain combines TRBV7-2 with TRBJ1-2; 7 bases are a match to TRBD1. The CDR3 length is 14 residues. J gave up 1 base and V 5 bases, and 4 bases lay outside the gene matches. CDR1 is SGHTA and CDR2 is FQGNSA in the germline V gene.

The rearrangement uses TRBV19 and TRBJ2-3, with D maybe TRBD2 (6 bases). Germline V gives CDR1 LNHDA, CDR2 SQIVND (reference sequence). This CDR3 spans 15 amino acids. The V end was cut by 2 bases, the J end by 3 bases, with 12 bases between. Here the CDR3 reads CASSISGVSTDTQYF. CDR3 in DNA: TGTGCCAGTAGTATATCGGGAGTGTCTACAGATACGCAGTATTTT.

At least ten counts were recorded for this clonotype. This chain connects TRBV6-1 to TRBJ2-3; 9 positions match TRBD2. Germline CDR1 and CDR2: MNHNS and SASEGT. This CDR3 spans 15 amino acids. Trimming took 3 bases from V and 1 from J; bases not matched to a gene: 2. The DNA of the CDR3 is TGTGCCAGCAGTGAGGAGCGGGGGGGCACAGATACGCAGTATTTT. Translation: CASSEERGGTDTQYF.

In its sample, this clonotype was seen many times. The gene calls are TRBV6-5 and TRBJ1-2, with D tentatively TRBD1 (5 bases). V shed 5 bases and J shed 4 bases, with 11 bases lying between them. In germline, CDR1 is MNHEY, CDR2 SVGAGI. The CDR3 is made up of 13 amino acids. Written as DNA, the CDR3 is TGTGCCAGCAGTCAATCGACAGCCTATGGCTACACCTTC. Translated: CASSQSTAYGYTF.

This clonotype has ten or more counts. V gene TRBV7-2 combines with J gene TRBJ2-5; 13 bases are shared with TRBD2. CDR1 is SGHTA and CDR2 is FQGNSA in the germline V gene. V was clipped by 5 bases and J by 5 bases; unmatched bases: 5. This CDR3 is built from 15 residues. The CDR3 bases are TGTGCCAGCAGCCTCCGGACTAGCGGGAGCGAGACCCAGTACTTC. Its translation is CASSLRTSGSETQYF.

V and J are TRBV11-2 and TRBJ2-7, with D possibly TRBD2 on 6 matching bases. From germline, CDR1 is SGHAT and CDR2 FQNNGV. V was trimmed by 2 bases and J by 5 bases, leaving 22 bases between them. The CDR3 sequence is 17 residues long. CDR3 sequence reads: CASSLIRRGSGANEQYF. CDR3 DNA sequence: TGTGCCAGCAGCTTAATTAGGAGGGGCTCTGGGGCCAACGAGCAGTACTTC.